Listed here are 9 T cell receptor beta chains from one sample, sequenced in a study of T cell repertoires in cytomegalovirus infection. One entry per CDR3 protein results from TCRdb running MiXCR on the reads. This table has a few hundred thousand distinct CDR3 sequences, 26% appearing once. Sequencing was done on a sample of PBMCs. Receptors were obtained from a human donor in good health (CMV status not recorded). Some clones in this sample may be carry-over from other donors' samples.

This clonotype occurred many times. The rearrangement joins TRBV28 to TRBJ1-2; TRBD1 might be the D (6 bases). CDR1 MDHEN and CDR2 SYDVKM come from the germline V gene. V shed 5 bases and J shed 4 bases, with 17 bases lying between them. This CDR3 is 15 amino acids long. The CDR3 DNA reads TGTGCCAGCAGTACCAGGGGCGCGGGATCCTATGGCTACACCTTC. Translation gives CASSTRGAGSYGYTF.

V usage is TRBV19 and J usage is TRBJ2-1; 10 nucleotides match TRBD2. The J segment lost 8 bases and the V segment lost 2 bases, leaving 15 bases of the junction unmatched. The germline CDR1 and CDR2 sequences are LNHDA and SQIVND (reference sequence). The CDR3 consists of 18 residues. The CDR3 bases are TGTGCCAGTAGTATACCCACCCTCGGGCTAGCGGGAGTCGATGAGCAGTTCTTC. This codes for CASSIPTLGLAGVDEQFF.

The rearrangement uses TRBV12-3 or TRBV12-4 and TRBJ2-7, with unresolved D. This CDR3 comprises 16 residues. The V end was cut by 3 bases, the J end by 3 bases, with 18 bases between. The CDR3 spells CASSFFPYRTNYEQYF. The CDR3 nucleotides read TGTGCCAGCAGTTTTTTTCCCTATCGCACTAACTACGAGCAGTACTTC.

CDR3 residues: CASSQGPGLAGGEQFF. CDR3 in DNA: TGCGCCAGCAGCCAAGGTCCCGGACTAGCGGGCGGAGAGCAGTTCTTC. The chain employs TRBV4-1 and TRBJ2-1, with 11 bases that match TRBD2. With V trimmed by 1 base and J by 10 bases, 9 bases remained unmatched. The CDR3 extends over 16 amino acids. CDR1 MGHRA and CDR2 YSYEKL come from the germline V gene.

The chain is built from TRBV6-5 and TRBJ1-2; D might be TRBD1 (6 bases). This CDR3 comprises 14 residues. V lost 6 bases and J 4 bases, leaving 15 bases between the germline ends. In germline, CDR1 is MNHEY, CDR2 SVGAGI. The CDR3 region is CASSLRDTGYGYTF. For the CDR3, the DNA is TGTGCCAGCAGCCTCCGGGACACCGGCTATGGCTACACCTTC.

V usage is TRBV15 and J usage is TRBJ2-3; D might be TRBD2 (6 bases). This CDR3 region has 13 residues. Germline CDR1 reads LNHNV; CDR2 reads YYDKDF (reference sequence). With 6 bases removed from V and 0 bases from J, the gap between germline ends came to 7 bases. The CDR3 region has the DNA TGTGCCACCAGGGGAGGCAGCACAGATACGCAGTATTTT. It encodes CATRGGSTDTQYF.

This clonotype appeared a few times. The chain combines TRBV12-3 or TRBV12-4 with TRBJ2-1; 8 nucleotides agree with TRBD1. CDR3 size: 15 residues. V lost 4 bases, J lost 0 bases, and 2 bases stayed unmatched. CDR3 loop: CASSSDRDSYNEQFF. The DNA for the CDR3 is TGTGCCAGCAGTTCGGACAGGGACTCCTACAATGAGCAGTTCTTC.

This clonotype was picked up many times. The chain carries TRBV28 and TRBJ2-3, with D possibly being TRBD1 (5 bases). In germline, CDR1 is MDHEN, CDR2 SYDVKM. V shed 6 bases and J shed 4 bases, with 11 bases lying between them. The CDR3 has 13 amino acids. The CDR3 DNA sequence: TGTGCCAGCAGCTCAGTAGGGGCAGATACGCAGTATTTT. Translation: CASSSVGADTQYF. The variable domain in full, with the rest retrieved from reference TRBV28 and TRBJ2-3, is DVKVTQSSRYLVKRTGEKVFLECVQDMDHENMFWYRQDPGLGLRLIYFSYDVKMKEKGDIPEGYSVSREKKERFSLILESASTNQTSMYLCASSSVGADTQYFGPGTRLTVL.

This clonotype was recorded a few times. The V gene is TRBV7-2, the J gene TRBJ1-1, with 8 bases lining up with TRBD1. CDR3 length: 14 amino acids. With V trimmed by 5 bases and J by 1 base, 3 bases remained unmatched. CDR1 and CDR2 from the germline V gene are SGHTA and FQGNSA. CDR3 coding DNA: TGTGCCAGCAGCGTCGGACAGGGGAACACTGAAGCTTTCTTT. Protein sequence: CASSVGQGNTEAFF.